The rows below give T cell receptor beta chains drawn from one sample of a study of shared clonotypes between healthy human individuals. Method: immunoSEQ multiplex PCR; TCRdb's copy keeps in-frame clones and lacks some. Of under 2.5 million clones in the sample, 85% to 95% are singletons; the top ten hold more than 0.35%. The material sequenced was naive CD4+ T cells from PBMCs. The receptors derive from a man aged 18 to 30 in good health. Some clones in this sample may be carry-over from other donors' samples. Each CDR3 is given with its conserved first and last residue. A D gene is named only where the DNA matches it firmly. Rows may omit the clone size; those that give it use once, few, many or a size class.

D	size	V	J	DNA	CDR3
TRBD1	.	TRBV29-1	TRBJ1-1	TGCAGCGTCGAGAACAGGGGGCCTGTCACTGAAGCTTTCTTT	CSVENRGPVTEAFF
.	.	TRBV29-1	TRBJ2-5	TGCAGCGTTGAAGCGGGGGCCAGGGAGACCCAGTACTTC	CSVEAGARETQYF
TRBD1	.	TRBV5-8	TRBJ2-1	TGTGCCAGCAGCCTCGGACAGGGGACCTACAATGAGCAGTTCTTC	CASSLGQGTYNEQFF
.	.	TRBV27	TRBJ1-4	TGTGCCAGCAGTTGGAGGGGAGAAAAACTGTTTTTT	CASSWRGEKLFF
.	once	TRBV27	TRBJ1-2	TGTGCCAGCACTAGTTTATCGGTCCCTTATGGCTACACCTTC	CASTSLSVPYGYTF
.	.	TRBV10-3	TRBJ2-2	TGTGCCATCAGGCGACAGGAGAGAATTGGCGGGGAGCTGTTTTTT	CAIRRQERIGGELFF
.	.	TRBV7-3	TRBJ1-1	TGTGCCAGCAGCTTTAGGTTGATAAACACTGAAGCTTTCTTT	CASSFRLINTEAFF
.	.	TRBV27	TRBJ2-1	TGTGCCTCCCAAGGTGCCTTATCCTACAATGAGCAGTTCTTC	CASQGALSYNEQFF
TRBD2	.	TRBV2	TRBJ2-3	TGTGCCAGCAGTGTTTTCGGAGCGGGAGTTGGGGGAGATACGCAGTATTTT	CASSVFGAGVGGDTQYF
.	.	TRBV2	TRBJ1-6	TGTGCCAGCAGTGGGTTTCGGACAGCTAATTCACCCCTCCACTTT	CASSGFRTANSPLHF
TRBD2	.	TRBV28	TRBJ2-2	TGTGCCAGCAGTTTACAGAGACTAGCGGGAGTCACCGGGGAGCTGTTTTTT	CASSLQRLAGVTGELFF
.	.	TRBV5-4	TRBJ2-6	TGTGCCAGCAGCTTGGCCCCAGGGGAGGCCAACGTCCTGACTTTC	CASSLAPGEANVLTF
.	once	TRBV6-4	TRBJ2-3	TGTGCCAGCAGTGTGAGTTCGCTGGGCACAGATACGCAGTATTTT	CASSVSSLGTDTQYF
TRBD2	.	TRBV29-1	TRBJ2-7	TGCAGCGTTGCCCCGGGACTAGCGTGGGGGTACGAGCAGTACTTC	CSVAPGLAWGYEQYF
TRBD1	once	TRBV7-9	TRBJ1-2	TGTGCCAGCAGCTACGGACAGGGCAACTATGGCTACACCTTC	CASSYGQGNYGYTF
TRBD2	.	TRBV28	TRBJ2-7	TGTGCCAGCAGGGATCAATCCGCGGCTAGCGGCTACGAGCAGTACTTC	CASRDQSAASGYEQYF
.	few	TRBV9	TRBJ2-3	TGTGCCAGCAGCGTAGTTGCAGATACGCAGTATTTT	CASSVVADTQYF
.	.	TRBV6-1	TRBJ1-2	TGTGCCAGCTCCCAACGGATCCGAGAGTATGGCTACACCTTC	CASSQRIREYGYTF
TRBD2	.	TRBV7-2	TRBJ2-1	TGTGCCAGCAGCCCAAGGCCTAGCGGGAGCTCTAGTAACAATGAGCAGTTCTTC	CASSPRPSGSSSNNEQFF
.	.	TRBV9	TRBJ1-1	TGTGCCAGCAGCCCCTACTCGAGGTACACTGAAGCTTTCTTT	CASSPYSRYTEAFF
TRBD1	.	TRBV5-4	TRBJ2-5	TGTGCCAGCAGCAAAGCCGGGACAGCTCAAGAGACCCAGTACTTC	CASSKAGTAQETQYF
.	.	TRBV4-2	TRBJ1-2	TGTGCCAGCAGCCAAGAGTTAATATCCTATGGCTACACCTTC	CASSQELISYGYTF
TRBD2	.	TRBV5-1	TRBJ2-5	TGCGCCAGCAGCTCTAGCGGGGTCCAAGAGACCCAGTACTTC	CASSSSGVQETQYF
TRBD1	.	TRBV11-2	TRBJ2-5	TGTGCCAGCAGCCCGACAGGGCCCCGAGAGGGCGAGACCCAGTACTTC	CASSPTGPREGETQYF
TRBD2	.	TRBV5-1	TRBJ2-7	TGCGCCAGCAGCTATACTAGCGGGGATTCCTACGAGCAGTACTTC	CASSYTSGDSYEQYF
.	.	TRBV28	TRBJ2-7	TGTGCCTGCGAGGCACCCTTTAGCTCCTACGAGCAGTACTTC	CACEAPFSSYEQYF
.	.	TRBV6-5	TRBJ1-1	TGTGCCAGCAGTTACTCGGTAGGGGGGACCTCGGAAGCTTTCTTT	CASSYSVGGTSEAFF
TRBD2	.	TRBV5-1	TRBJ2-1	TGCGCCAGCAGCTTGGCTCTAGCGGGAGGGAATGAGCAGTTCTTC	CASSLALAGGNEQFF
.	few	TRBV29-1	TRBJ2-7	TGCAGCGTTGGCCGGGGAGGACGAGGGTACGAGCAGTACTTC	CSVGRGGRGYEQYF